A selection of T cell receptor beta chains follows, all from one sample in a study of blood T cell repertoires in COVID-19. Measured with immunoSEQ multiplex PCR; TCRdb has only the in-frame clones, and not every one. The sample carries around 100,000 clones, about nine tenths recorded once. Sequenced: peripheral blood. The receptors here all came from a woman older than 75 in a cohort sampled during active COVID-19. CDR3s include the opening cysteine and the closing phenylalanine or tryptophan. D genes are given only for firm matches. Where a row states a size, it is once, few, many or the class of an expanded clone; other rows omit it.

V gene: TRBV3-1/TRBV3-2
clone size: -
D gene: -
J gene: TRBJ1-2
CDR3 DNA: TGTGCCAGCAGCCAAGACAGGGGCAATGGCTACACCTTC
CDR3 protein: CASSQDRGNGYTF

V gene: TRBV7-6
clone size: -
D gene: TRBD2
J gene: TRBJ2-1
CDR3 DNA: TGTGCCAGCAGCTTAGGCGGGAGGGGCTCCTACAATGAGCAGTTCTTC
CDR3 protein: CASSLGGRGSYNEQFF

V gene: TRBV2
clone size: many
D gene: -
J gene: TRBJ2-7
CDR3 DNA: TGTGCCAGCGTAGGTTCTAAGCGTCCCTACGAGCAGTACTTC
CDR3 protein: CASVGSKRPYEQYF

V gene: TRBV27
clone size: -
D gene: TRBD2
J gene: TRBJ2-1
CDR3 DNA: TGTGCCAGCAACCTAGCGGGACATTACAATGAGCAGTTCTTC
CDR3 protein: CASNLAGHYNEQFF

V gene: TRBV7-9
clone size: -
D gene: TRBD2
J gene: TRBJ2-3
CDR3 DNA: TGTGCCAGCAGCTTTGGACTAGCGAGCACAGATACGCAGTATTTT
CDR3 protein: CASSFGLASTDTQYF

V gene: TRBV5-1
clone size: -
D gene: TRBD1
J gene: TRBJ2-5
CDR3 DNA: TGCGCCAGCACGATGGGGACAGGGATGATAGAGACCCAGTACTTC
CDR3 protein: CASTMGTGMIETQYF

V gene: TRBV27
clone size: -
D gene: TRBD2
J gene: TRBJ2-4
CDR3 DNA: TGTGCCAGCAGTTTATCGTTGGGACTAGGGGGGGACATTCAGTACTTC
CDR3 protein: CASSLSLGLGGDIQYF

V gene: TRBV4-1
clone size: -
D gene: TRBD1
J gene: TRBJ1-5
CDR3 DNA: TGCGCCAGCAGCGTCGAACAGGGGAATCAGCCCCAGCATTTT
CDR3 protein: CASSVEQGNQPQHF

V gene: TRBV18
clone size: -
D gene: TRBD2
J gene: TRBJ2-7
CDR3 DNA: TGTGCCAGCTCACCAGGACTAGCGGGAGCCTACGAGCAGTACTTC
CDR3 protein: CASSPGLAGAYEQYF

V gene: TRBV5-6
clone size: -
D gene: TRBD1
J gene: TRBJ1-2
CDR3 DNA: TGTGCCAGCAGCTTGATTAAGGAGGGGGCCAGCCGCAATGAGTATGGCTACACCTTC
CDR3 protein: CASSLIKEGASRNEYGYTF

V gene: TRBV6-1
clone size: -
D gene: TRBD1
J gene: TRBJ1-5
CDR3 DNA: TGTGCCAGCAGTGACAGGGGGCGAAATCAGCCCCAGCATTTT
CDR3 protein: CASSDRGRNQPQHF

V gene: TRBV19
clone size: -
D gene: -
J gene: TRBJ1-5
CDR3 DNA: TGTGCCAGTAGTATTGGAGGAGGGGCAGGCAATCAGCCCCAGCATTTT
CDR3 protein: CASSIGGGAGNQPQHF

V gene: TRBV7-9
clone size: -
D gene: TRBD2
J gene: TRBJ2-1
CDR3 DNA: TGTGCCAGCAGCCTCAGCGGGAGCTACAATGAGCAGTTCTTC
CDR3 protein: CASSLSGSYNEQFF

V gene: TRBV10-3
clone size: -
D gene: TRBD1
J gene: TRBJ1-2
CDR3 DNA: TGTGCCATCAGTGACTTACCGGGACAGGGGGGCGGCTACACCTTC
CDR3 protein: CAISDLPGQGGGYTF

V gene: TRBV18
clone size: -
D gene: -
J gene: TRBJ1-2
CDR3 DNA: TGTGCCAGCTCACCACCGGCGGGAGTGGACTATGGCTACACCTTC
CDR3 protein: CASSPPAGVDYGYTF

V gene: TRBV28
clone size: -
D gene: -
J gene: TRBJ2-7
CDR3 DNA: TGTGCCAGCAGCTCCTCCGGGACTCCGAACCTCTCCTACGAGCAGTACTTC
CDR3 protein: CASSSSGTPNLSYEQYF

V gene: TRBV30
clone size: -
D gene: TRBD1
J gene: TRBJ1-4
CDR3 DNA: TGTGCCTGGGGACGCTACAGGGGAACTAATGAAAAACTGTTTTTT
CDR3 protein: CAWGRYRGTNEKLFF

V gene: TRBV5-5
clone size: -
D gene: -
J gene: TRBJ1-5
CDR3 DNA: TGTGCCAGCACCCAAATGGTTACAGGTAATCAGCCCCAGCATTTT
CDR3 protein: CASTQMVTGNQPQHF

V gene: TRBV3-1/TRBV3-2
clone size: -
D gene: -
J gene: TRBJ1-1
CDR3 DNA: TGTGCCAGCAGCGGAGTTACTGAAGCTTTCTTT
CDR3 protein: CASSGVTEAFF

V gene: TRBV12-3/TRBV12-4
clone size: few
D gene: -
J gene: TRBJ1-1
CDR3 DNA: TGTGCCAGCCGTGAGGTCACTGAAGCTTTCTTT
CDR3 protein: CASREVTEAFF

V gene: TRBV6-5
clone size: -
D gene: TRBD1
J gene: TRBJ2-5
CDR3 DNA: TGTGCCAGCACCGAGGGGGCAGGGGGCTTTGAGACCCAGTACTTC
CDR3 protein: CASTEGAGGFETQYF

V gene: TRBV7-2
clone size: -
D gene: TRBD1
J gene: TRBJ2-7
CDR3 DNA: TGTGCCAGCAGCTCGGGACAGGCCGCCGTCGAGCAGTACTTC
CDR3 protein: CASSSGQAAVEQYF

V gene: TRBV4-2
clone size: -
D gene: -
J gene: TRBJ2-5
CDR3 DNA: TGTGCCAGCAGCAACTTTGAGAGGGGGGGGCAAGAGACCCAGTACTTC
CDR3 protein: CASSNFERGGQETQYF

V gene: TRBV24-1
clone size: -
D gene: -
J gene: TRBJ2-1
CDR3 DNA: TGTGCCACCAGTGAACTGGGGGCAGGGCAGAATGAGCAGTTCTTC
CDR3 protein: CATSELGAGQNEQFF

V gene: TRBV6-5
clone size: -
D gene: -
J gene: TRBJ1-6
CDR3 DNA: TGTGCCAGCAGTTCGACGGGAGGTTCACCCCTCCACTTT
CDR3 protein: CASSSTGGSPLHF

V gene: TRBV28
clone size: -
D gene: TRBD1
J gene: TRBJ2-7
CDR3 DNA: TGTGCCAGCAGTTCCCCGGGACAGGGGACCTACGAGCAGTACTTC
CDR3 protein: CASSSPGQGTYEQYF

V gene: TRBV27
clone size: -
D gene: TRBD1
J gene: TRBJ1-5
CDR3 DNA: TGTGCCAGCAGCCGTAGACAGGGAAACTTTTCGCCCCAGCATTTT
CDR3 protein: CASSRRQGNFSPQHF

V gene: TRBV12-3/TRBV12-4
clone size: -
D gene: -
J gene: TRBJ1-1
CDR3 DNA: TGTGCCAGTAATGTCGGTGAAGCTTTCTTT
CDR3 protein: CASNVGEAFF

V gene: TRBV28
clone size: -
D gene: TRBD2
J gene: TRBJ2-1
CDR3 DNA: TGTGCCAGCAGCCCGGGAGGTTCTCCTGGTCCCTACAATGAGCAGTTCTTC
CDR3 protein: CASSPGGSPGPYNEQFF

V gene: TRBV28
clone size: few
D gene: TRBD2
J gene: TRBJ2-2
CDR3 DNA: TGTGCCAGCGGAACTAGCGGGGCCACCGGGGAGCTGTTTTTT
CDR3 protein: CASGTSGATGELFF

V gene: TRBV2
clone size: -
D gene: -
J gene: TRBJ2-7
CDR3 DNA: TGTGCCAGCAGTGGACAGGTGGCCTACGAGCAGTACTTC
CDR3 protein: CASSGQVAYEQYF

V gene: TRBV18
clone size: once
D gene: -
J gene: TRBJ1-2
CDR3 DNA: TGTGCCAGCTCACCCTCCTCGACTGCCTCCTATGGCTACACCTTC
CDR3 protein: CASSPSSTASYGYTF

V gene: TRBV6-5
clone size: -
D gene: TRBD2
J gene: TRBJ2-1
CDR3 DNA: TGTGCCAGCAGTTACTATGGCGGGAGATCCTACAATGAGCAGTTCTTC
CDR3 protein: CASSYYGGRSYNEQFF

V gene: TRBV6-1
clone size: -
D gene: TRBD2
J gene: TRBJ2-3
CDR3 DNA: TGTGCCAGCAGTGAAACTAGCGGGGGCCCAACAGATACGCAGTATTTT
CDR3 protein: CASSETSGGPTDTQYF

V gene: TRBV10-3
clone size: -
D gene: TRBD1
J gene: TRBJ1-4
CDR3 DNA: TGTGCCATCTCGACAGGGGCTAATGAAAAACTGTTTTTT
CDR3 protein: CAISTGANEKLFF

V gene: TRBV9
clone size: -
D gene: TRBD1
J gene: TRBJ2-3
CDR3 DNA: TGTGCCAGCAGCGTAGGGACAGGGGGCACAGATACGCAGTATTTT
CDR3 protein: CASSVGTGGTDTQYF

V gene: TRBV27
clone size: -
D gene: TRBD1
J gene: TRBJ2-1
CDR3 DNA: TGTGCCAGCAGGAACACAGGGGTTGGCTACAATGAGCAGTTCTTC
CDR3 protein: CASRNTGVGYNEQFF

V gene: TRBV18
clone size: -
D gene: TRBD1
J gene: TRBJ1-2
CDR3 DNA: TGTGCCAGCTCACTGCTACAGGGGGCGGATGGCTACACCTTC
CDR3 protein: CASSLLQGADGYTF

V gene: TRBV12-3/TRBV12-4
clone size: -
D gene: -
J gene: TRBJ2-5
CDR3 DNA: TGTGCCAGCACTCAGGGTCTCCAAGAGACCCAGTACTTC
CDR3 protein: CASTQGLQETQYF

V gene: TRBV30
clone size: -
D gene: -
J gene: TRBJ1-4
CDR3 DNA: TGTGCCTCCGAGTTGGGCAGCACTAATGAAAAACTGTTTTTT
CDR3 protein: CASELGSTNEKLFF

V gene: TRBV29-1
clone size: -
D gene: -
J gene: TRBJ1-2
CDR3 DNA: TGCAGCGGGAGGACGTCAAACTATGGCTACACCTTC
CDR3 protein: CSGRTSNYGYTF

V gene: TRBV5-1
clone size: -
D gene: -
J gene: TRBJ2-1
CDR3 DNA: TGCGCCAGCAGCTTGGGACAGATTAACTCCTACAATGAGCAGTTCTTC
CDR3 protein: CASSLGQINSYNEQFF

V gene: TRBV30
clone size: -
D gene: -
J gene: TRBJ1-2
CDR3 DNA: TGTGCCTGGAGTGTTCAGTCTGGCTACACCTTC
CDR3 protein: CAWSVQSGYTF

V gene: TRBV3-1/TRBV3-2
clone size: -
D gene: -
J gene: TRBJ2-7
CDR3 DNA: TGTGCCAGCAGTCTCCTCTCCTACGAGCAGTACTTC
CDR3 protein: CASSLLSYEQYF

V gene: TRBV14
clone size: -
D gene: TRBD1
J gene: TRBJ2-1
CDR3 DNA: TGTGCCAGCGGGGGCAGGGGGCAGGGTGAGCAGTTCTTC
CDR3 protein: CASGGRGQGEQFF

V gene: TRBV5-1
clone size: -
D gene: -
J gene: TRBJ2-1
CDR3 DNA: TGCGCCAGCAGCCCGGTGGGGATTAGGGGGCAGTTCTTC
CDR3 protein: CASSPVGIRGQFF

V gene: TRBV7-2
clone size: -
D gene: -
J gene: TRBJ2-3
CDR3 DNA: TGTGCCAGCAGTCTCGATATCCGCGGCACAGATACGCAGTATTTT
CDR3 protein: CASSLDIRGTDTQYF

V gene: TRBV20-1
clone size: -
D gene: -
J gene: TRBJ2-1
CDR3 DNA: TGCAGTGCTAGAGCCGTCAATGAGCAGTTCTTC
CDR3 protein: CSARAVNEQFF

V gene: TRBV24-1
clone size: -
D gene: -
J gene: TRBJ2-7
CDR3 DNA: TGTGCCACTGCGGACTGGGAGTCTGGAGAGCAGTACTTC
CDR3 protein: CATADWESGEQYF

V gene: TRBV10-3
clone size: -
D gene: TRBD1
J gene: TRBJ2-1
CDR3 DNA: TGTGCCATCAGTGAGTCAGGAGGCGTAACAGGGGCAGGACTGGTCCCAAGAAGGGAGCAGTTCTTC
CDR3 protein: CAISESGGVTGAGLVPRREQFF

V gene: TRBV11-2
clone size: -
D gene: -
J gene: TRBJ1-1
CDR3 DNA: TGTGCCAGCAGCTTAGATCTTGGTAGCGCTTTCTTT
CDR3 protein: CASSLDLGSAFF

V gene: TRBV18
clone size: -
D gene: TRBD2
J gene: TRBJ2-7
CDR3 DNA: TGTGCCAGCTCCCCGGGGGGGCTGTACGAGCAGTACTTC
CDR3 protein: CASSPGGLYEQYF

V gene: TRBV18
clone size: once
D gene: -
J gene: TRBJ2-7
CDR3 DNA: TGTGCCAGCTCTCCCCCGGCAGGGACCTACGAGCAGTACTTC
CDR3 protein: CASSPPAGTYEQYF

V gene: TRBV6-6
clone size: -
D gene: -
J gene: TRBJ1-2
CDR3 DNA: TGTGCCAGCAGCGAGGCGGATAACTATGGCTACACCTTC
CDR3 protein: CASSEADNYGYTF

V gene: TRBV19
clone size: -
D gene: TRBD1
J gene: TRBJ1-1
CDR3 DNA: TGTGCCAGTTCAAACAGGGGGCAGAACACTGAAGCTTTCTTT
CDR3 protein: CASSNRGQNTEAFF